Following are 24 T cell receptor beta chains from one sample sequenced in a study of post-analysis software for immune sequencing data. Whole-study results and caveats: Controls showed lower frequencies than patients for 5 or 6 TRBV segments, and TRBV5-6, TRBV5-1 and TRBV20-1 were among these.

Libraries were made from TCR beta cDNA, and they carried unique molecular identifiers. TCRdb fed the PCR reads into MiXCR, producing one record per CDR3 protein. Altogether about 820,000 distinct CDR3 sequences are present, approximately 53% being singletons, with the ten largest covering under 6%. Antigens for these TCRs are unknown. The sequencing input was blood. The receptors originated from a girl aged 5-17 years with multiple sclerosis.

The V and J genes are TRBV25-1 and TRBJ1-1; unclear D gene. Germline V gene lookup returns CDR1 MGHDK and CDR2 SYGVNS. CDR3 size: 14 residues. V was pared by 7 bases and J by 4 bases, with 16 bases between. The CDR3 protein is CASTKEVVGTEAFF. CDR3 DNA: TGTGCCAGCACAAAGGAAGTGGTCGGCACTGAAGCTTTCTTT.

CDR3 bases: TGCAGCGCAGTGACAGGGGTGAACACCGGGGAGCTGTTTTTT. It encodes CSAVTGVNTGELFF. This chain joins TRBV29-1 and TRBJ2-2; 8 nucleotides agree with TRBD1. The germline gives CDR1 SQVTM, CDR2 ANQGSEA. The CDR3 length is 14 residues. The V segment lost 7 bases and the J segment 1 base; nucleotides outside the gene matches: 5.

This clonotype occurred a few times. J is TRBJ2-3 and V is TRBV29-1; D might be TRBD2 (6 bases). The ends were cut back, 5 bases at V and 0 bases at J, with 9 bases in the middle. Germline lookup yields CDR1 SQVTM and CDR2 ANQGSEA. This CDR3 contains 13 residues. The CDR3: CSVPGVSTDTQYF. The DNA for the CDR3 is TGCAGCGTTCCGGGGGTGAGCACAGATACGCAGTATTTT.

This clonotype appeared a few times. The chain couples TRBV10-3 to TRBJ2-7; TRBD2 aligns across 7 bases. This CDR3 spans 15 amino acids. With 10 bases clipped from V and 5 bases from J, the junction kept 17 bases outside the gene matches. From germline, CDR1 is ENHRY and CDR2 SYGVKD. This CDR3 reads CATGGWGREENEQYF. The CDR3 DNA sequence: TGTGCCACCGGAGGCTGGGGGAGGGAGGAAAACGAGCAGTACTTC.

A few counts support this clonotype. The chain recombines TRBV15 with TRBJ2-7; weak D call: TRBD1 (5 bases). Germline CDR1 LNHNV, CDR2 YYDKDF (reference sequence). The CDR3 is 14 amino acids. V was trimmed by 8 bases and J by 10 bases, leaving 24 bases between them. DNA of the CDR3: TGTGCCACCGAAATATCAGGGATAATAGAGAGTCAGTACTTC. It specifies CATEISGIIESQYF.

V gene TRBV30 combines with J gene TRBJ1-2, with D possibly being TRBD1 (5 bases). The CDR3 length is 16 residues. Trimming shortened V by 2 bases and J by 8 bases, and 24 bases separated the two germline ends. CDR1 is GTSNPN, CDR2 SVGIG, per germline (reference sequence). The DNA of the CDR3 is TGTGCCTGGAGTAAGACGGCGGCGGGGGGTAAGCACGGCTACACCTTC. It encodes CAWSKTAAGGKHGYTF.

This chain links TRBV3-1 with TRBJ2-7; weak D call: TRBD1 (6 bases). Trimming pared 1 base from V and 2 bases from J, leaving 12 bases between. The CDR3 is 15 amino acids. Germline-derived CDR1 and CDR2 are LGHDT and YNNKEL (reference sequence). Here the CDR3 DNA reads TGTGCCAGCAGCCAAGGTTACAGGGTGACCTACGAGCAGTACTTC. The encoded protein is CASSQGYRVTYEQYF.

V and J are TRBV20-1 and TRBJ1-5; D unclear. The V and J ends lost 0 bases and 2 bases respectively, with 8 bases between them. CDR3 size: 14 residues. Germline loops: CDR1 DFQATT, CDR2 SNEGSKA (reference sequence). The CDR3 is CSARDQRGNQPQHF. The CDR3 DNA reads as TGCAGTGCTAGAGATCAGCGTGGCAATCAGCCCCAGCATTTT.

The V gene is TRBV20-1, the J gene TRBJ1-2; D is undetermined. This CDR3 region has 14 residues. The ends were cut back, 1 base at V and 6 bases at J, with 15 bases in the middle. Germline loops: CDR1 DFQATT, CDR2 SNEGSKA (reference sequence). This CDR3 reads CSARGQVSTDGYTF. CDR3 nucleotide sequence: TGCAGTGCTAGAGGGCAAGTATCGACGGATGGCTACACCTTC.

This clonotype was seen more than once but under ten times. This sequence joins TRBV7-9 and TRBJ2-3; 12 bases fit TRBD2. CDR1 and CDR2 from the germline V gene are SEHNR and FQNEAQ (reference sequence). The CDR3 contains 18 residues. Trimming cost V 4 bases and J 2 bases; bases outside gene matches: 10. The CDR3: CASSSEWTSGEPTDTQYF. In DNA form, the CDR3 reads TGTGCCAGCAGCTCAGAATGGACTAGCGGGGAACCCACAGATACGCAGTATTTT.

The J gene is TRBJ1-2, the V gene TRBV30; TRBD1 is a possible D gene (5 bases). This CDR3 is 13 amino acids long. Germline V CDR1 and CDR2: GTSNPN, SVGIG (reference sequence). V shed 1 base and J shed 7 bases, with 13 bases lying between them. The CDR3 here is CAWSGRGKGGYTF. DNA for the CDR3: TGTGCCTGGAGTGGTAGGGGAAAAGGTGGCTACACCTTC.

This clonotype was seen a handful of times. The CDR3 bases are TGTGCCAGCAGTCGAGGGGCCCACGAGCAGTACTTC. Protein: CASSRGAHEQYF. V gene TRBV12-3 or TRBV12-4 combines with J gene TRBJ2-7, with D perhaps matching TRBD1 or TRBD2 (5 bases each). The CDR3 has 12 amino acids. The V and J ends lost 5 bases and 5 bases respectively, with 10 bases between them.

J is TRBJ2-1 and V is TRBV5-1, with D possibly matching TRBD1 (6 bases). The CDR3 has 14 residues. The V gene's germline CDR1 is SGHRS and CDR2 YFSETQ. The V and J ends lost 0 bases and 8 bases respectively, with 12 bases between them. The CDR3 DNA is TGCGCCAGCAGCTTGGGCTCAGGGGTCCATGAGCAGTTCTTC. It codes for CASSLGSGVHEQFF.

The V gene is TRBV6-5, the J gene TRBJ2-5; 7 nucleotides line up with TRBD2. Germline trimming cut 8 bases from V and 4 bases from J; bases unmatched to any gene: 13. Germline V lookup: CDR1 MNHEY, CDR2 SVGAGI. The CDR3 runs to 15 residues. CDR3: CASGTSDRPSETQYF. In DNA form, the CDR3 reads TGTGCCAGCGGTACTAGCGACCGGCCCTCAGAGACCCAGTACTTC.

This clonotype was counted a few times. V and J are TRBV5-1 and TRBJ2-2; 7 positions match TRBD1. Losses at the gene ends were 4 bases for V and 3 bases for J; bases not matched to a gene: 0. The V gene's germline CDR1 is SGHRS and CDR2 YFSETQ. This CDR3 region has 13 residues. The CDR3 protein is CASSQGDTGELFF. As DNA, the CDR3 is TGCGCCAGCAGCCAGGGGGACACCGGGGAGCTGTTTTTT.

The J gene is TRBJ1-2, the V gene TRBV29-1; D gene uncertain. The CDR3 has 11 residues. Per germline, CDR1 SQVTM and CDR2 ANQGSEA. V was shortened by 3 bases and J by 6 bases, with 8 bases between the two germline ends. The CDR3 nucleotides read TGCAGCGTTGAGGTGGAGGATGGCTACACCTTC. This gives the protein CSVEVEDGYTF.

The chain combines TRBV5-1 with TRBJ2-4; TRBD1 matches at 10 bases. The CDR3 runs to 16 residues. V shed 3 bases and J 0 bases; nucleotides not matched to a gene: 3. Looked up from germline, CDR1 is SGHRS and CDR2 is YFSETQ. The CDR3 sequence is CASSSGTGVAKNIQYF. CDR3 nucleotide sequence: TGCGCCAGCAGCTCCGGGACAGGGGTAGCCAAAAACATTCAGTACTTC.

The V and J genes are TRBV5-1 and TRBJ2-7; 9 positions match TRBD1. Germline V gene data show CDR1 as SGHRS and CDR2 as YFSETQ. J was trimmed by 0 bases and V by 4 bases; bases with no gene match: 5. This CDR3 region has 15 residues. The CDR3 spells CASSRTGGYSYEQYF. In DNA, the CDR3 is TGCGCCAGCAGCCGAACAGGGGGCTACTCCTACGAGCAGTACTTC.

The V gene is TRBV11-1, the J gene TRBJ2-1; 8 nucleotides agree with TRBD1. The V gene end was trimmed by 3 bases and the J gene end by 10 bases; junction bases not matched to a gene: 8. Germline V gene sequence: CDR1 SGHAT, CDR2 FQDESV (reference sequence). The CDR3 consists of 14 residues. CDR3 sequence reads: CASSFERTGNEQFF. CDR3 DNA: TGTGCCAGCAGCTTCGAGAGGACAGGGAACGAGCAGTTCTTC. Complete variable domain (other parts from reference TRBV11-1 and TRBJ2-1): EAEVAQSPRYKITEKSQAVAFWCDPISGHATLYWYRQILGQGPELLVQFQDESVVDDSQLPKDRFSAERLKGVDSTLKIQPAELGDSAMYLCASSFERTGNEQFFGPGTRLTVL.

V and J are TRBV29-1 and TRBJ1-2, with TRBD1 as a possible D gene (5 bases). This CDR3 is built from 15 residues. V was trimmed by 3 bases and J by 4 bases, leaving 18 bases between them. Germline V lookup: CDR1 SQVTM, CDR2 ANQGSEA. DNA for the CDR3: TGCAGCGTTGAGGGCGGGCGGGGCTCAGGCTATGGCTACACCTTC. Translating it yields CSVEGGRGSGYGYTF.

This clonotype was picked up a small number of times. The V gene is TRBV20-1, the J gene TRBJ2-1; 12 bases line up with TRBD2. Trimming removed 6 bases from V and 4 bases from J; junction bases left unmatched: 7. The CDR3 consists of 15 residues. Germline V gene data show CDR1 as DFQATT and CDR2 as SNEGSKA (reference sequence). The CDR3 region is CSAFGLAGTYNEQFF. The CDR3 DNA reads as TGCAGTGCCTTTGGACTAGCGGGGACTTACAATGAGCAGTTCTTC.

This clonotype occurred a few times. V and J are TRBV4-1 and TRBJ2-4; the D is unclear. The J call may be wrong; the DNA end is better matched by TRBJ2-7. The CDR3 spans 13 residues. Germline CDR1 and CDR2: MGHRA and YSYEKL. The chain's CDR3 is CASSQIQSYEQYF. CDR3 in DNA: TGCGCCAGCAGCCAAATCCAGAGCTACGAGCAGTACTTC.

This clonotype showed up just once. The chain carries TRBV2 and TRBJ2-5; 13 nucleotides match TRBD2. Judging by the DNA end, TRBJ2-7 fits better; the J call may be wrong. The CDR3 covers 17 residues. Germline CDR1 SNHLY, CDR2 FYNNEI. The CDR3 spells CASRVLAGGLRTYEQYF. The CDR3 DNA reads as TGTGCCAGCAGGGTACTAGCGGGGGGGCTAAGGACCTACGAGCAGTACTTC.

This chain uses TRBV20-1 with TRBJ1-4; TRBD1 aligns across 7 bases. Losses at the gene ends were 1 base for V and 5 bases for J; bases not matched to a gene: 7. Germline V gene sequence: CDR1 DFQATT, CDR2 SNEGSKA (reference sequence). This CDR3 has 15 amino acids. The DNA for the CDR3 is TGCAGTGCTAGAGCGTACGGCAGGGGGAATGAAAAACTGTTTTTT. Translating gives CSARAYGRGNEKLFF.